This TCR beta chain appears in the sequencing data of a study of blood T cell repertoires in COVID-19. Study-wide context: Acute-phase and convalescent COVID-19 samples originated in the United States, Italy and Spain.

Per germline, CDR1 MNHNS and CDR2 SASEGT. The CDR3 loop spans 15 amino acids. The V gene lost 2 bases and the J gene lost 2 bases, with 10 bases spanning the gap. Assay used: immunoSEQ multiplex PCR; TCRdb lists only in-frame clones, some missing. The table lists 120,000 or so clones, around 86% of them singletons. This clone came up a few times. The sample comprised peripheral blood. The TCR sequence derives from an elderly man with active or convalescent COVID-19. The chain uses TRBV6-1 and TRBJ1-3; the D is unclear. The CDR3 sequence is CASSESTVPGNTIYF. The CDR3 DNA is TGTGCCAGCAGTGAATCCACGGTTCCTGGAAACACCATATATTTT.